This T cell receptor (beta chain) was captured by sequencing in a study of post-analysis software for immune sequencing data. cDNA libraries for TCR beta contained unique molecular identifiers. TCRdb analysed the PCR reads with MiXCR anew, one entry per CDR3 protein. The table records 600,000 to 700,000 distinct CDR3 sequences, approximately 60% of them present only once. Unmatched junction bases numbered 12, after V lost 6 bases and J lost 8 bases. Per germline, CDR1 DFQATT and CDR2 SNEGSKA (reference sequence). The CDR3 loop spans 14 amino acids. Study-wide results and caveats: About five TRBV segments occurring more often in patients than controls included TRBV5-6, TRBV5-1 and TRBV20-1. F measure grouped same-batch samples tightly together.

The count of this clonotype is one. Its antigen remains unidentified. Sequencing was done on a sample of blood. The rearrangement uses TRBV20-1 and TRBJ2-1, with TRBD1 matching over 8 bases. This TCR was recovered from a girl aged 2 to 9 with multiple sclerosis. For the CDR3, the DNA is TGCAGTGCCCGAGACCGGACAGGGCGCGATGAGCAGTTCTTC. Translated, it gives CSARDRTGRDEQFF.